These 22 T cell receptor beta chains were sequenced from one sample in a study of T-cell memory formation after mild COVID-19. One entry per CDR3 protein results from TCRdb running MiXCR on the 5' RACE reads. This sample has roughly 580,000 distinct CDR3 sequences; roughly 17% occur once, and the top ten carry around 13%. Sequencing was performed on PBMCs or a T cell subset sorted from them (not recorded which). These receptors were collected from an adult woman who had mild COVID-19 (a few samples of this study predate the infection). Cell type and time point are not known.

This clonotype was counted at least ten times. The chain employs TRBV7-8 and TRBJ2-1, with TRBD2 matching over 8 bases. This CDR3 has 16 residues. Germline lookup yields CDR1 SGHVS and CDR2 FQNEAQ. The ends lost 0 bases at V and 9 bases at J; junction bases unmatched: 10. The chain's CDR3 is CASSLALAGRFGEQFF. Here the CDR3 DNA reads TGTGCCAGCAGCTTAGCTTTAGCGGGACGCTTCGGTGAGCAGTTCTTC. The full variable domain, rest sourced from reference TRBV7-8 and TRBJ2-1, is GAGVSQSPRYKVAKRGQDVALRCDPISGHVSLFWYQQALGQGPEFLTYFQNEAQLDKSGLPSDRFFAERPEGSVSTLKIQRTQQEDSAVYLCASSLALAGRFGEQFFGPGTRLTVL.

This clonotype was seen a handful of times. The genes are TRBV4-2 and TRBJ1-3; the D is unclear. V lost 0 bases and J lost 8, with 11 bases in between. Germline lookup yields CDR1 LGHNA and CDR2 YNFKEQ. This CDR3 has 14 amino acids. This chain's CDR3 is CASSQEQTGDTIYF. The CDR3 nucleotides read TGTGCCAGCAGCCAAGAGCAGACCGGGGACACCATATATTTT.

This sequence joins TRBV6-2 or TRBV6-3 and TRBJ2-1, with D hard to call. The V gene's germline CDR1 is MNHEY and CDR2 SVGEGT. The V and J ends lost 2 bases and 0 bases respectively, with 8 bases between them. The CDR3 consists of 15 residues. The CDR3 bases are TGTGCCAGCAGTTACGAGTTCAGCTCCTACAATGAGCAGTTCTTC. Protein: CASSYEFSSYNEQFF.

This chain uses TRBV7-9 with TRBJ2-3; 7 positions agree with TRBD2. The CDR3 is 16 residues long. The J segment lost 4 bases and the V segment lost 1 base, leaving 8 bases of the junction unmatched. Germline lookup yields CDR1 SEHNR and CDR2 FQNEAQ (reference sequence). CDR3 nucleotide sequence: TGTGCCAGCAGCTTAGGATTCAGCGGGATCCCAGATACGCAGTATTTT. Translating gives CASSLGFSGIPDTQYF.

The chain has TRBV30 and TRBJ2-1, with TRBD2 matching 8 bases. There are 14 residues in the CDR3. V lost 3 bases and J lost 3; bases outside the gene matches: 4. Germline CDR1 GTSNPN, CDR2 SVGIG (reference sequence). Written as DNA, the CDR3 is TGTGCCTGGAGGACGGGAGGGTTCTACAATGAGCAGTTCTTC. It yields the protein CAWRTGGFYNEQFF. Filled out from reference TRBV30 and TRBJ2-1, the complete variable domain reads SQTIHQWPATLVQPVGSPLSLECTVEGTSNPNLYWYRQAAGRGLQLLFYSVGIGQISSEVPQNLSASRPQDRQFILSSKKLLLSDSGFYLCAWRTGGFYNEQFFGPGTRLTVL.

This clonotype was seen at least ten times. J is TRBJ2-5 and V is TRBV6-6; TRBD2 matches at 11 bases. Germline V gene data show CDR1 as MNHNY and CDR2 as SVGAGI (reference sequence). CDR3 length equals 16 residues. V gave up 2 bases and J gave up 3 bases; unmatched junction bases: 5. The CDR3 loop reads CASSYGQTSGEETQYF. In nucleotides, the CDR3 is TGTGCCAGCAGTTACGGACAGACTAGCGGGGAAGAGACCCAGTACTTC.

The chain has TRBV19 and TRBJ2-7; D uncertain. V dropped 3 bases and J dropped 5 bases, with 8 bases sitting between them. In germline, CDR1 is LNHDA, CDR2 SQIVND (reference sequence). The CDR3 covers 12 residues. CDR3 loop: CASSIGGHEQYF. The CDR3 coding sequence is TGTGCCAGTAGTATTGGCGGCCACGAGCAGTACTTC.

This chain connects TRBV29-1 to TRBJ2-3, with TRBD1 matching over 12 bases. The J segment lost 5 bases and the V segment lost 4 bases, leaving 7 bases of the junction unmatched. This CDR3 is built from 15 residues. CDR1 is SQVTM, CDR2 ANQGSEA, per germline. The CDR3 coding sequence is TGCAGCGTTGGGAGGGGACAGGGGGCCGGAGATACGCAGTATTTT. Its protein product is CSVGRGQGAGDTQYF.

CDR3 in DNA: TGCGCCAGCAGTCGACGACAGTTGGAGGGAAAACTGTTTTTT. Amino acids: CASSRRQLEGKLFF. The genes are TRBV23-1 and TRBJ1-4, with D maybe TRBD1 (5 bases). TRBV23-1 is an ORF for which the function is uncertain. V shed 4 bases and J shed 10 bases, with 16 bases lying between them. There are 14 residues in the CDR3.

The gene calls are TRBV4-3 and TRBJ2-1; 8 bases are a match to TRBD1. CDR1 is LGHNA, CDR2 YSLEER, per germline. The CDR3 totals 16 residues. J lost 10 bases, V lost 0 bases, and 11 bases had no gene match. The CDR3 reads CASSQDSGGWGGEQFF. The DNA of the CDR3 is TGCGCCAGCAGCCAAGACTCAGGGGGCTGGGGCGGGGAGCAGTTCTTC.

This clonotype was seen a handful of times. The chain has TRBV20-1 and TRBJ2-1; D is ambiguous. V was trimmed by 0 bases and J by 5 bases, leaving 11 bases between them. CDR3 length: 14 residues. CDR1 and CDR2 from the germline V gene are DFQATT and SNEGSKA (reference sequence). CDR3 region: CSARDPLSNNEQFF. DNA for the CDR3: TGCAGTGCTAGAGATCCATTAAGTAACAATGAGCAGTTCTTC.

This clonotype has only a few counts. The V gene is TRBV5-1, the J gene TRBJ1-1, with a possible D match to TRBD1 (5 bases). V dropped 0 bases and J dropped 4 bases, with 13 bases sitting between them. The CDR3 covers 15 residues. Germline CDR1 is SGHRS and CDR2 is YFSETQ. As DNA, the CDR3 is TGCGCCAGCAGCTTGGTACGTTCAGGGCCCACTGAAGCTTTCTTT. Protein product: CASSLVRSGPTEAFF.

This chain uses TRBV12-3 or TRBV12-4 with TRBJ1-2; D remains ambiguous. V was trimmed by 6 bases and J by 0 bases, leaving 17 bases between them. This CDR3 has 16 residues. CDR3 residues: CASSPRYGAANYGYTF. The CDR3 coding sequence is TGTGCCAGCAGCCCGCGGTACGGAGCAGCTAACTATGGCTACACCTTC.

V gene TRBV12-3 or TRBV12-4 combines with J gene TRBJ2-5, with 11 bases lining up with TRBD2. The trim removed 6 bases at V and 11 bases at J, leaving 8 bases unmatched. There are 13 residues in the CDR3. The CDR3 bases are TGTGCCAGCAGCACCAGACTAGCGGGACGTCAGTACTTC. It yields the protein CASSTRLAGRQYF.

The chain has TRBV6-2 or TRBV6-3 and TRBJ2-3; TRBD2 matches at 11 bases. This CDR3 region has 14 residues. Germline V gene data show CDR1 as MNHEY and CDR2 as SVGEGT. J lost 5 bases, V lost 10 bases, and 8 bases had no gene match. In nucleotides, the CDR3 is TGTGCCACATTACTAGCGGGAGCACAAGATACGCAGTATTTT. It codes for CATLLAGAQDTQYF.

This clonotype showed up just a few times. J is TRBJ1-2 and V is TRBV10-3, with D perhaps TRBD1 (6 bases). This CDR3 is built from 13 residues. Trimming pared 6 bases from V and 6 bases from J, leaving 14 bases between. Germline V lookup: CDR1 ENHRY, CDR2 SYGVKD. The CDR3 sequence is CAIRETGVNGYTF. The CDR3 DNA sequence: TGTGCCATCAGAGAGACAGGAGTAAATGGCTACACCTTC.

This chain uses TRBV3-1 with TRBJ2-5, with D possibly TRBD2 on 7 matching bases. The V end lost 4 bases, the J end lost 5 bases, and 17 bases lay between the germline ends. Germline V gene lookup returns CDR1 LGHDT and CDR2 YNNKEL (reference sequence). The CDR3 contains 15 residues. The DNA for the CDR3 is TGTGCCAGCAGCCCAGAGGGGGGGTATCAGGAGACCCAGTACTTC. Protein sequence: CASSPEGGYQETQYF.

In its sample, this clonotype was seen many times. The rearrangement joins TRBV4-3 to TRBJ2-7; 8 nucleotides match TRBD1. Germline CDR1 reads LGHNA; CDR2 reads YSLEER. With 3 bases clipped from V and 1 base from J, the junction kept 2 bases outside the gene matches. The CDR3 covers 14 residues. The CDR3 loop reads CASSHGQGSYEQYF. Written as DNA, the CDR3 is TGCGCCAGCAGCCACGGACAGGGATCCTACGAGCAGTACTTC.

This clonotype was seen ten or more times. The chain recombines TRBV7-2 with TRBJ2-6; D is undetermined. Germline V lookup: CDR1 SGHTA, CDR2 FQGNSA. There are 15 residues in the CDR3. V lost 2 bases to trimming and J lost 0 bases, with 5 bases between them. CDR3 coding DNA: TGTGCCAGCAGCTTAACGGCCTCTGGGGCCAACGTCCTGACTTTC. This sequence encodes CASSLTASGANVLTF.

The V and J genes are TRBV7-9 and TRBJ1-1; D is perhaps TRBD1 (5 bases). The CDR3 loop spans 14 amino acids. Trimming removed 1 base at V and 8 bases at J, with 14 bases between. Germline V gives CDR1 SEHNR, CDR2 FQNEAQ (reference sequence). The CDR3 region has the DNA TGTGCCAGCAGCTTAGTGGTAGGGGATCAGGAAGCTTTCTTT. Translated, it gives CASSLVVGDQEAFF.

The CDR3, as DNA: TGCAGTGCTAAATGGGGGGGCCGAAGTCAGCCCCAGCATTTT. Its protein is CSAKWGGRSQPQHF. The rearrangement uses TRBV20-1 and TRBJ1-5; a possible D gene is TRBD1 (6 bases). Per germline, CDR1 DFQATT and CDR2 SNEGSKA (reference sequence). Trimming stripped 4 bases from V and 6 bases from J, with 16 bases between. The CDR3 is made up of 14 amino acids.

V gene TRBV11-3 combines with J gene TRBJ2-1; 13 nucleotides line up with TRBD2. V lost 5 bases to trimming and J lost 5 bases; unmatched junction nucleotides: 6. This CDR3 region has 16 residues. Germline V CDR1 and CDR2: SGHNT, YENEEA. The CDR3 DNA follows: TGTGCCAGCAGCGTGCGACTAGCGGGAGGTCACAATGAGCAGTTCTTC. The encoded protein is CASSVRLAGGHNEQFF. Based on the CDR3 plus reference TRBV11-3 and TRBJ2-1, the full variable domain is EAGVVQSPRYKIIEKKQPVAFWCNPISGHNTLYWYLQNLGQGPELLIRYENEEAVDDSQLPKDRFSAERLKGVDSTLKIQPAELGDSAVYLCASSVRLAGGHNEQFFGPGTRLTVL.